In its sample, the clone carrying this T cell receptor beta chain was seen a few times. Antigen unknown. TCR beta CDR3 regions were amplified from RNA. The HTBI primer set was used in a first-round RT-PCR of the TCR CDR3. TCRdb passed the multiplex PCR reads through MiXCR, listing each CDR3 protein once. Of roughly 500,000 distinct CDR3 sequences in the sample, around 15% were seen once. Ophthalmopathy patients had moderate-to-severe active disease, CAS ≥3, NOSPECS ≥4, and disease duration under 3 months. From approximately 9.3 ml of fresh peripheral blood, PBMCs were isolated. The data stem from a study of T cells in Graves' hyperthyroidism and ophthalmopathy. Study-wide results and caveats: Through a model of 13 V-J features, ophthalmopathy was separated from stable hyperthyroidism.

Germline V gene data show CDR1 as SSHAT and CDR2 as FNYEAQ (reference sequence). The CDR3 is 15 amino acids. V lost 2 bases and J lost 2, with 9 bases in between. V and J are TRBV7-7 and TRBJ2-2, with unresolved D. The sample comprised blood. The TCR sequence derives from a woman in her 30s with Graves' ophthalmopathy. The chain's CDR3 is CASSLNVQNTGELFF. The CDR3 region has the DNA TGTGCCAGCAGCTTAAACGTACAAAACACCGGGGAGCTGTTTTTT.